The clone carrying this T cell receptor beta chain was seen a single time. RNA was extracted with the RNeasy kit, and a quantity of roughly 0.45 to 1 ug was reverse transcribed using random hexamers. One entry per CDR3 protein results from TCRdb running MiXCR on the immunoSEQ multiplex PCR reads. This table has approximately 100,000 distinct CDR3 sequences, 92% appearing once. The data stem from a study of CD8 T cells in Susac syndrome. The J segment lost 3 bases and the V segment lost 1 base, leaving 8 bases of the junction unmatched. This CDR3 spans 17 amino acids. Germline V gene data show CDR1 as SEHNR and CDR2 as FQNEAQ (reference sequence).

Sequencing was done on a sample of CD8+ T cells from PBMCs. This receptor was identified in a human donor in good health. This chain connects TRBV7-9 to TRBJ2-1, with 8 bases lining up with TRBD2. CDR3 loop: CASSLGPGGLDYNEQFF. DNA of the CDR3: TGTGCCAGCAGCTTAGGGCCCGGGGGACTAGACTACAATGAGCAGTTCTTC.